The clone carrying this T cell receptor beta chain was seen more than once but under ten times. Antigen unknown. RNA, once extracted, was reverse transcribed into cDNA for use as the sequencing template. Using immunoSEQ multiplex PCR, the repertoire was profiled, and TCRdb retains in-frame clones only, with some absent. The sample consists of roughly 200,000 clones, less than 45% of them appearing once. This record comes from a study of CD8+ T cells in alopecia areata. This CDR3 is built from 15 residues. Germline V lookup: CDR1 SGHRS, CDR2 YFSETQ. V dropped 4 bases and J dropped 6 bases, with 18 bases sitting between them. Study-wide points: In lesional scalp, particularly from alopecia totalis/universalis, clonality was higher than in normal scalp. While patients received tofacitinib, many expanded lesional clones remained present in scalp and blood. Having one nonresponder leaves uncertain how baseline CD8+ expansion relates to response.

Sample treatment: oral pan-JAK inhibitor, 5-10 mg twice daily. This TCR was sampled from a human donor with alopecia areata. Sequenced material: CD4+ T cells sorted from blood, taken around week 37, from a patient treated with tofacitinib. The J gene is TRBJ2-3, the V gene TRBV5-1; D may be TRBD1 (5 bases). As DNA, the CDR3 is TGCGCCAGCAGCCCACGGACACCCGCCCCGGATACGCAGTATTTT. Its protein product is CASSPRTPAPDTQYF.